These 32 T cell receptor beta chains originate from one sample sequenced in a study of T cell repertoires in cytomegalovirus infection. TCRdb called the reads again in MiXCR, with one record for every CDR3 protein. The sample shows hundreds of thousands of distinct CDR3 sequences, 20% to 30% of them seen only once. Sequencing used CD8+ T cells from PBMCs. The receptor set was obtained from a human donor in good health (CMV status not recorded). Some clones in this sample may be carry-over from other donors' samples.

This chain connects TRBV10-3 to TRBJ1-5; D uncertain. There are 12 residues in the CDR3. Deletions cut 0 bases from V and 4 bases from J, with 1 base between. CDR1 and CDR2 from the germline V gene are ENHRY and SYGVKD. The DNA of the CDR3 is TGTGCCATCAGTGAGTCGAATCAGCCCCAGCATTTT. Translated: CAISESNQPQHF.

As to this clonotype: It may be a read error: a sequence one base away is much more abundant. The gene calls are TRBV7-2 and TRBJ2-5, with TRBD2 matching over 9 bases. Germline CDR1 and CDR2: SGHTA and FQGNSA. The CDR3 sequence is 15 residues long. The CDR3 spells CASGLAAGGWETQYF. The DNA for the CDR3 is TGTGCCAGCGGCTTAGCAGCGGGGGGCTGGGAGACCCAGTACTTC.

This clonotype showed up just a few times. The chain uses TRBV19 and TRBJ1-1, with 9 positions matching TRBD1. There are 15 residues in the CDR3. Losses at the gene ends were 4 bases for V and 0 bases for J; bases not matched to a gene: 3. Germline V gene lookup returns CDR1 LNHDA and CDR2 SQIVND (reference sequence). Written as DNA, the CDR3 is TGTGCCAGTAGTACATACAGGGGGCTGAACACTGAAGCTTTCTTT. Residues: CASSTYRGLNTEAFF.

This clonotype was counted a few times. This chain uses TRBV20-1 with TRBJ1-5; D call uncertain. From germline, CDR1 is DFQATT and CDR2 SNEGSKA (reference sequence). This CDR3 has 15 residues. Trimming removed 2 bases at V and 1 base at J, with 12 bases between. In DNA, the CDR3 is TGCAGTGCTAGACGTAGGGATTTAAGCAATCAGCCCCAGCATTTT. It encodes CSARRRDLSNQPQHF.

This clonotype turned up a few times. CDR3 coding DNA: TGTGCCAGCAGTTTACGGGCAACCCTGATCAATGAGCAGTTCTTC. It translates to CASSLRATLINEQFF. The chain has TRBV28 and TRBJ2-1; D gene unclear. Germline values: CDR1 MDHEN, CDR2 SYDVKM. Trimming removed 2 bases at V and 6 bases at J, with 14 bases between. The CDR3 is 15 residues long. Drawing the rest from reference TRBV28 and TRBJ2-1, the complete variable domain is DVKVTQSSRYLVKRTGEKVFLECVQDMDHENMFWYRQDPGLGLRLIYFSYDVKMKEKGDIPEGYSVSREKKERFSLILESASTNQTSMYLCASSLRATLINEQFFGPGTRLTVL.

A few counts support this clonotype. V usage is TRBV4-2 and J usage is TRBJ1-1; 8 bases fit TRBD1. This CDR3 comprises 15 residues. Trimming took 5 bases from V and 5 from J; bases not matched to a gene: 10. CDR1 and CDR2 (germline): LGHNA, YNFKEQ. The CDR3 loop is CASSNGQGEVTEAFF. The CDR3 DNA sequence: TGTGCCAGCAGCAACGGACAGGGCGAAGTTACTGAAGCTTTCTTT.

This clonotype has a handful of counts. The chain employs TRBV20-1 and TRBJ1-1; the match to TRBD1 covers 8 bases. This CDR3 has 15 amino acids. V was pared by 0 bases and J by 3 bases, with 6 bases of the junction left unmatched. Germline V CDR1 and CDR2: DFQATT, SNEGSKA (reference sequence). The CDR3 nucleotides read TGCAGTGCTAGAGATCGGGACAGGACCTACACTGAAGCTTTCTTT. It yields the protein CSARDRDRTYTEAFF.

The sample holds many counts of this clonotype. The chain recombines TRBV28 with TRBJ1-1; perhaps TRBD1 as D (6 bases). CDR1 and CDR2 (germline): MDHEN, SYDVKM. V was clipped by 5 bases and J by 6 bases, with 13 bases between them. CDR3 size: 13 residues. The DNA for the CDR3 is TGTGCCAGCAGTCTAGGGGGAAGAGCTGAAGCTTTCTTT. Translating gives CASSLGGRAEAFF.

The table lists this clonotype with a few counts. V usage is TRBV7-9 and J usage is TRBJ1-4, with D possibly being TRBD1 (6 bases). The V end lost 5 bases, the J end lost 12 bases, and 19 bases lay between the germline ends. The CDR3 is 14 residues long. Per germline, CDR1 SEHNR and CDR2 FQNEAQ (reference sequence). CDR3 nucleotide sequence: TGTGCCAGCAGCCGGGACAACTCCGGCAAAGAACTGTTTTTT. Translated, it gives CASSRDNSGKELFF.

This clonotype was observed a handful of times. V and J are TRBV6-6 and TRBJ2-7; weak D call: TRBD2 (5 bases). The CDR3 runs 14 residues. Deletions cut 3 bases from V and 6 bases from J, with 15 bases between. In germline, CDR1 is MNHNY, CDR2 SVGAGI (reference sequence). Here the CDR3 DNA reads TGTGCCAGCAGTTATCGGCCCGGGGAGTTCGAGCAGTACGTC. Encoded protein: CASSYRPGEFEQYV.

The rearrangement joins TRBV19 to TRBJ1-4; D perhaps matches TRBD1 (5 bases). CDR3 length: 13 amino acids. Trimming pared 7 bases from V and 5 bases from J, leaving 11 bases between. CDR1 is LNHDA and CDR2 is SQIVND in the germline V gene (reference sequence). The CDR3 sequence: CASKRRENEKLFF. The CDR3 nucleotides are TGTGCCAGTAAGCGCAGGGAGAATGAAAAACTGTTTTTT.

This rearrangement joins TRBV20-1 to TRBJ2-5, with 8 bases aligning to TRBD2. This CDR3 region has 17 residues. V lost 2 bases to trimming and J lost 2 bases; unmatched junction nucleotides: 13. CDR1 and CDR2 (germline): DFQATT, SNEGSKA (reference sequence). The CDR3 sequence is CSARMAGGPVQQETQYF. In DNA, the CDR3 is TGCAGTGCTAGAATGGCGGGGGGCCCCGTGCAGCAAGAGACCCAGTACTTC.

This clonotype has more than one count but fewer than ten. The chain uses TRBV29-1 and TRBJ2-5; D is ambiguous. The CDR3 spans 14 residues. In germline, CDR1 is SQVTM, CDR2 ANQGSEA. Trimming removed 4 bases from V and 5 bases from J, with 17 bases in between. CDR3 residues: CSVGIGGWAETQYF. The CDR3 nucleotides are TGCAGCGTTGGGATCGGTGGTTGGGCGGAGACCCAGTACTTC.

Many counts were recorded for this clonotype. The chain has TRBV7-8 and TRBJ2-1, with D hard to call. The V gene's germline CDR1 is SGHVS and CDR2 FQNEAQ. This CDR3 is built from 15 residues. The V end was cut by 5 bases, the J end by 1 base, with 12 bases between. DNA for the CDR3: TGTGCCAGCAGCCCCACTGGGGTTTCCTACAATGAGCAGTTCTTC. Protein sequence: CASSPTGVSYNEQFF.

This clonotype has just a few counts. V usage is TRBV7-9 and J usage is TRBJ2-5; perhaps D is TRBD1 or TRBD2 (5 bases each). The germline CDR1 and CDR2 sequences are SEHNR and FQNEAQ (reference sequence). The CDR3 is made up of 15 amino acids. Trimming stripped 1 base from V and 3 bases from J, with 12 bases between. This CDR3 reads CASSLGGRKEETQYF. The CDR3 bases are TGTGCCAGCAGCTTAGGGGGACGGAAAGAAGAGACCCAGTACTTC.

The genes are TRBV4-1 and TRBJ2-3; D is undetermined. This CDR3 region has 13 residues. The germline CDR1 and CDR2 sequences are MGHRA and YSYEKL. Trimming removed 6 bases from V and 2 bases from J, with 9 bases in between. The CDR3 coding sequence is TGCGCCAGCAGACGCGACCCCACAGATACGCAGTATTTT. This gives the protein CASRRDPTDTQYF.

This sequence joins TRBV4-1 and TRBJ1-2; maybe TRBD1 (5 bases). The CDR3 totals 14 residues. Germline V CDR1 and CDR2: MGHRA, YSYEKL. V shed 1 base and J shed 4 bases, with 10 bases lying between them. CDR3 region: CASSQVRGGYGYTF. As DNA, the CDR3 is TGCGCCAGCAGCCAAGTAAGGGGAGGCTATGGCTACACCTTC.

This rearrangement joins TRBV27 to TRBJ1-5; D gene unclear. V lost 6 bases, J lost 9 bases, and 18 bases lay in between. Looked up from germline, CDR1 is MNHEY and CDR2 is SMNVEV (reference sequence). The CDR3 is 14 residues long. CDR3 nucleotide sequence: TGTGCCAGCAGGTTAGTGGGAGCTATGTCGCCCCAGCATTTT. Its translation: CASRLVGAMSPQHF.

V and J are TRBV28 and TRBJ1-5, with a weak D call TRBD1 (5 bases). Germline V gene lookup returns CDR1 MDHEN and CDR2 SYDVKM. With 4 bases removed from V and 5 bases from J, the gap between germline ends came to 24 bases. The CDR3 length is 18 residues. CDR3: CASSSLDLSMGEDQPQHF. For the CDR3, the DNA is TGTGCCAGCAGTTCCCTCGATTTAAGTATGGGGGAAGATCAGCCCCAGCATTTT.

The sample holds a few counts of this clonotype. The rearrangement uses TRBV5-1 and TRBJ2-7; TRBD1 agrees at 10 bases. CDR3 length: 13 amino acids. Germline CDR1 and CDR2: SGHRS and YFSETQ. Unmatched junction bases numbered 4, after V lost 7 bases and J lost 3 bases. CDR3 loop: CASWGTGDYEQYF. The CDR3 DNA reads as TGCGCCAGCTGGGGGACAGGGGACTACGAGCAGTACTTC.

The rearrangement links TRBV15 to TRBJ2-1; D is perhaps TRBD2 (6 bases). The CDR3 length is 15 residues. The germline gives CDR1 LNHNV, CDR2 YYDKDF (reference sequence). The germline V and J ends were trimmed by 0 bases and 8 bases, with 14 bases remaining between them. As DNA, the CDR3 is TGTGCCACCAGCAGAGATACGCGGTGGGAGGATGAGCAGTTCTTC. Translated: CATSRDTRWEDEQFF.

Notes on this clonotype: Mismatch with germline at one junction end may stem from a read error. The rearrangement uses TRBV24-1 and TRBJ2-6; no firm D call. Germline CDR1 and CDR2: KGHDR and SFDVKD. The CDR3 contains 12 residues. The CDR3 loop is CATSDGTNVLTF. In DNA form, the CDR3 reads TGTGCCACCAGTGATGGGACCAACGTCCTGACTTTC.

Turning to this clonotype: The junction and the germline gene differ at one end; a read error may be behind it. DNA of the CDR3: TGTGCCAACAGCTTAGGGGAGGCCACAGATACGCAGTATTTT. Translating gives CANSLGEATDTQYF. The gene calls are TRBV7-2 and TRBJ2-3, with D possibly TRBD2 on 6 matching bases. Germline V gives CDR1 SGHTA, CDR2 FQGNSA. The CDR3 totals 14 residues.

The gene calls are TRBV6-2 or TRBV6-3 and TRBJ2-2, with 7 bases matching TRBD2. The germline CDR1 and CDR2 sequences are MNHEY and SVGEGT. V lost 0 bases to trimming and J lost 0 bases; unmatched junction nucleotides: 4. CDR3 size: 17 residues. The CDR3 nucleotides read TGTGCCAGCAGTTACTCGGTGGGGGGGACGAACACCGGGGAGCTGTTTTTT. It translates to CASSYSVGGTNTGELFF.

This clonotype has only a few counts. The chain recombines TRBV4-1 with TRBJ2-3; D uncertain. The CDR3 totals 15 residues. V was clipped by 0 bases and J by 2 bases, with 9 bases between them. Germline V lookup: CDR1 MGHRA, CDR2 YSYEKL. The CDR3 spells CASSQEDRATDTQYF. CDR3 sequence (DNA): TGCGCCAGCAGCCAAGAGGATCGAGCCACAGATACGCAGTATTTT.

Many counts were recorded for this clonotype. The chain joins TRBV7-8 to TRBJ2-5; D gene ambiguous. V gave up 1 base and J gave up 2 bases, with 11 bases separating them. Germline values: CDR1 SGHVS, CDR2 FQNEAQ. The CDR3 length is 15 residues. The CDR3 sequence is CASSLVGSSQETQYF. The CDR3, as DNA: TGTGCCAGCAGCTTAGTAGGCAGCTCTCAAGAGACCCAGTACTTC.

The chain links TRBV7-6 to TRBJ2-7, with D perhaps TRBD2 (6 bases). CDR1 and CDR2 from the germline V gene are SGHVS and FNYEAQ. Trimming removed 8 bases from V and 4 bases from J, with 15 bases in between. The CDR3 spans 13 residues. The CDR3 loop is CASSDTEGYEQYF. The CDR3 DNA follows: TGTGCCAGCTCGGACACGGAGGGGTACGAGCAGTACTTC.

CDR3 sequence reads: CASSPGQGNAGELFF. The CDR3 region has the DNA TGTGCCAGCAGCCCGGGACAGGGAAATGCCGGGGAGCTGTTTTTT. The chain carries TRBV14 and TRBJ2-2, with TRBD1 identical over 9 bases. Per germline, CDR1 SGHDN and CDR2 FVKESK. Trimming removed 4 bases from V and 6 bases from J; junction bases left unmatched: 6. CDR3 length: 15 residues.

This clonotype was recorded at least ten times. An end of the junction does not agree with germline; a read error may underlie this. The V and J genes are TRBV7-7 and TRBJ2-1; TRBD2 aligns across 8 bases. This CDR3 has 14 amino acids. Germline V gene lookup returns CDR1 SSHAT and CDR2 FNYEAQ (reference sequence). The CDR3 here is CASSLASSGNEQFF. The CDR3 bases are TGTGCTAGCAGCTTAGCGTCTAGCGGGAATGAGCAGTTCTTC.

This clonotype has just a few counts. The chain combines TRBV27 with TRBJ1-2, with 9 bases matching TRBD1. Trimming cost V 4 bases and J 5 bases; bases outside gene matches: 8. Germline assignment: CDR1 MNHEY and CDR2 SMNVEV (reference sequence). The CDR3 consists of 15 residues. CDR3 nucleotide sequence: TGTGCCAGCAGTTCAAGCCGGGACAGGGCATATGGCTACACCTTC. Its protein is CASSSSRDRAYGYTF.

J is TRBJ1-1 and V is TRBV19, with unresolved D. The germline V gene has CDR1 LNHDA and CDR2 SQIVND (reference sequence). The V and J ends lost 5 bases and 1 base respectively, with 8 bases between them. The CDR3 consists of 13 residues. CDR3 DNA: TGTGCCAGTAGTTCCCTAGCGAACACTGAAGCTTTCTTT. Its protein is CASSSLANTEAFF. The whole variable domain, filled in from reference TRBV19 and TRBJ1-1, reads DGGITQSPKYLFRKEGQNVTLSCEQNLNHDAMYWYRQDPGQGLRLIYYSQIVNDFQKGDIAEGYSVSREKKESFPLTVTSAQKNPTAFYLCASSSLANTEAFFGQGTRLTVV.

This clonotype was picked up many times. The rearrangement joins TRBV7-2 to TRBJ2-5, with D possibly being TRBD2 (5 bases). Germline values: CDR1 SGHTA, CDR2 FQGNSA. The CDR3 runs to 16 residues. Trimming pared 6 bases from V and 2 bases from J, leaving 19 bases between. The CDR3 is CASRQGFTDFQETQYF. CDR3 nucleotides: TGTGCCAGCAGGCAAGGCTTTACGGACTTTCAAGAGACCCAGTACTTC.